The sequence of this T cell receptor beta chain was determined in a study of T-cell reconstitution after alpha-beta-depleted transplantation in children. TCRbeta library construction was performed incorporating unique molecular identifiers. TCRdb redid the calling of the PCR reads with MiXCR, one entry per CDR3 protein. The repertoire has more than 150,000 distinct CDR3 sequences, about 6.8% of them found once; the top ten carry about 3%. This clonotype was observed many times. The V and J ends lost 7 bases and 4 bases, in that order; junction bases with no gene match: 8. Per germline, CDR1 SQVTM and CDR2 ANQGSEA. The CDR3 is made up of 13 amino acids.

V and J are TRBV29-1 and TRBJ2-5; 8 bases line up with TRBD1. This receptor was identified in a human donor who donated a stem cell graft to a child with Wiskott-Aldrich syndrome. This specimen consisted of PBMCs from the stem cell graft donor, obtained from the stem cell graft. CDR3 loop: CSAGQARGETQYF. CDR3 sequence (DNA): TGCAGCGCGGGACAGGCCAGGGGAGAGACCCAGTACTTC. Supplemented by reference TRBV29-1 and TRBJ2-5, the full variable domain reads SAVISQKPSRDICQRGTSLTIQCQVDSQVTMMFWYRQQPGQSLTLIATANQGSEATYESGFVIDKFPISRPNLTFSTLTVSNMSPEDSSIYLCSAGQARGETQYFGPGTRLLVL.